This TCR beta chain emerged from a study of cytotoxic CD8 clonotypes in ibrutinib-treated CLL. Study conclusions and caveats: The clonality went up when patients responded to ibrutinib and dropped back toward baseline at progression.

As to this clone: Its specificity is not known.

Using immunoSEQ multiplex PCR, the repertoire was profiled, and TCRdb retains in-frame clones only, with some absent. The table records around 91,000 clones, 85% to 90% of them present only once. Deletions cut 6 bases from V and 0 bases from J, with 9 bases between. CDR1 and CDR2 from the germline V gene are MNHEY and SVGAGI. The CDR3 extends over 13 amino acids. The TCR was taken from a human donor with chronic lymphocytic leukemia. This specimen was PBMCs, taken before ibrutinib treatment. V and J are TRBV6-5 and TRBJ2-7, with D perhaps TRBD2 (5 bases). CDR3 sequence: CASRLTTSYEQYF. CDR3 coding DNA: TGTGCCAGCAGACTGACTACCTCCTACGAGCAGTACTTC.